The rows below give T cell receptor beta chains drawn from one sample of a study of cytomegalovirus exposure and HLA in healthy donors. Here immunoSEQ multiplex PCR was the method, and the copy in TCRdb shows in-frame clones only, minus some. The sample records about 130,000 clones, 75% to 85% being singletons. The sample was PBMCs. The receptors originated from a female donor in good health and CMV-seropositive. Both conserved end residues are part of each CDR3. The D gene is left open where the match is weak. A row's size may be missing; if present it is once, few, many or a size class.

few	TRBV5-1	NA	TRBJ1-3	TGCGCCAGCAGCCCGGTGCGCGGGGGCACCATATATTTT	CASSPVRGGTIYF
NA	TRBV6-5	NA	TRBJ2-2	TGTGCCAGCAGTTACGTGCAGGGTACTACCGGGGAGCTGTTTTTT	CASSYVQGTTGELFF
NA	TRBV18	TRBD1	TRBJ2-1	TGTGCCAGCTCACAACAGGGGGCGCGGTACAATGAGCAGTTCTTC	CASSQQGARYNEQFF
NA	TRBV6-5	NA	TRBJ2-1	TGTGCCAGCAGCCTGGGCAGGGGACACAATGAGCAGTTCTTC	CASSLGRGHNEQFF
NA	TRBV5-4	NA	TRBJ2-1	TGTGCCAGCAGCTTGGGTAGCGGCAACTCCTACAATGAGCAGTTCTTC	CASSLGSGNSYNEQFF
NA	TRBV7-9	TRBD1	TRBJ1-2	TGTGCCAGCAGCTTAAGGGACAGGGGGCCGAGCGGCTACACCTTC	CASSLRDRGPSGYTF
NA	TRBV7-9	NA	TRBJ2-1	TGTGCCAGCAGCTTGACTTCGGAGGGGCTGCAGTTCTTC	CASSLTSEGLQFF
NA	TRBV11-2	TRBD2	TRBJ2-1	TGTGCCAGCAGCTTAGATCGGACTAGTAAAGGGTCCAATGAGCAGTTCTTC	CASSLDRTSKGSNEQFF
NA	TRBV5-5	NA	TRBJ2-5	TGTGCCAGCAGCTCCCAGGGCCAAGAGACCCAGTACTTC	CASSSQGQETQYF
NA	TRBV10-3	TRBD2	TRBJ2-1	TGTGCCACCACCTCCGGGAGGGCCGGCGAGCAGTTCTTC	CATTSGRAGEQFF
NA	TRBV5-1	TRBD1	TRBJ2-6	TGCGCCAGCAGCTCACAAGGACAGGTTTCTGGGGCCAACGTCCTGACTTTC	CASSSQGQVSGANVLTF